These 32 T cell receptor beta chains came from one sample sequenced in a study of T cells after yellow fever vaccination. Each CDR3 protein gets one entry after TCRdb re-called the 5' RACE reads with MiXCR. The sample has approximately 580,000 distinct CDR3 sequences, about a sixth seen once; the top ten hold approximately 15%. This sample comprised PBMCs, obtained less than 6 days after the first yellow fever vaccination. The origin of the receptors is a man aged 18 to 30 who received the YFV17D yellow fever vaccine.

This sequence joins TRBV12-3 or TRBV12-4 and TRBJ2-1, with 9 bases matching TRBD1. The CDR3 totals 15 residues. The trim removed 3 bases at V and 6 bases at J, leaving 6 bases unmatched. The CDR3 DNA follows: TGTGCCAGCAGTTTCCCGGGACAGGGCATCAATGAGCAGTTCTTC. As protein: CASSFPGQGINEQFF.

The chain joins TRBV28 to TRBJ2-7; TRBD1 agrees at 9 bases. The CDR3 loop spans 17 amino acids. The V segment lost 6 bases and the J segment 2 bases; nucleotides outside the gene matches: 14. CDR1 is MDHEN, CDR2 SYDVKM, per germline. The CDR3 here is CASSSGAGQGFPYEQYV. CDR3 nucleotides: TGTGCCAGCAGCTCGGGCGCGGGACAGGGATTCCCCTACGAGCAGTACGTC.

This clonotype has just a few counts. The chain has TRBV29-1 and TRBJ2-3; D is perhaps TRBD1 (6 bases). Trimming cost V 4 bases and J 2 bases, with 10 bases left between them. The germline V gene has CDR1 SQVTM and CDR2 ANQGSEA. The CDR3 has 13 residues. CDR3 DNA: TGCAGCGTTGTAGGGGGTGCCACAGATACGCAGTATTTT. Encoded protein: CSVVGGATDTQYF.

A few counts support this clonotype. The chain has TRBV7-2 and TRBJ1-3, with 7 bases that match TRBD1. The germline CDR1 and CDR2 sequences are SGHTA and FQGNSA. CDR3 length equals 16 residues. Trimming took 4 bases from V and 0 from J; bases not matched to a gene: 6. CDR3 sequence: CASSSSQGLSGNTIYF. The CDR3 DNA sequence: TGTGCCAGCAGCTCCTCACAGGGGCTCTCTGGAAACACCATATATTTT.

This clonotype was observed a handful of times. The chain recombines TRBV24-1 with TRBJ2-5, with 10 bases identical to TRBD2. Losses at the gene ends were 3 bases for V and 9 bases for J; bases not matched to a gene: 6. The CDR3 has 14 amino acids. Per the germline V gene, CDR1 is KGHDR and CDR2 is SFDVKD. CDR3 region: CATSDRPSGGPQYF. CDR3 in DNA: TGTGCCACCAGTGATAGGCCTAGCGGGGGTCCCCAGTACTTC.

This clonotype was observed a handful of times. The V gene is TRBV4-3, the J gene TRBJ2-2, with D perhaps TRBD2 (7 bases). Germline lookup yields CDR1 LGHNA and CDR2 YSLEER. Trimming cost V 0 bases and J 3 bases, with 23 bases left between them. This CDR3 is built from 20 residues. The CDR3 bases are TGCGCCAGCAGCCAAGATCTTTTCCTCCCCGCGGGGGCCTACACCGGGGAGCTGTTTTTT. It specifies CASSQDLFLPAGAYTGELFF.

The gene calls are TRBV5-4 and TRBJ2-1, with 13 bases lining up with TRBD2. CDR1 is SGHNT and CDR2 is YYREEE in the germline V gene (reference sequence). V shed 7 bases, J shed 5 bases, and the junction held 6 bases outside the gene matches. CDR3 size: 15 residues. The CDR3 spells CASGRGTSGDNEQFF. Here the CDR3 DNA reads TGTGCCAGCGGACGGGGGACTAGCGGGGACAATGAGCAGTTCTTC.

J is TRBJ2-3 and V is TRBV10-3; D is possibly TRBD1 (6 bases). This CDR3 has 15 amino acids. V was shortened by 0 bases and J by 9 bases, with 16 bases between the two germline ends. Germline V gives CDR1 ENHRY, CDR2 SYGVKD. CDR3 coding DNA: TGTGCCATCAGTGAGTCTCGGCAGGGGTTAGACACGCAGTATTTT. This codes for CAISESRQGLDTQYF.

The chain is built from TRBV11-1 and TRBJ1-2; 7 bases map to TRBD1. Germline V gene lookup returns CDR1 SGHAT and CDR2 FQDESV (reference sequence). V lost 5 bases and J lost 3; bases outside the gene matches: 6. This CDR3 is 14 amino acids long. In nucleotides, the CDR3 is TGTGCCAGCAGCCCGTCAGACAGGGACTATGGCTACACCTTC. Encoded protein: CASSPSDRDYGYTF. Supplemented by reference TRBV11-1 and TRBJ1-2, the full variable domain reads EAEVAQSPRYKITEKSQAVAFWCDPISGHATLYWYRQILGQGPELLVQFQDESVVDDSQLPKDRFSAERLKGVDSTLKIQPAELGDSAMYLCASSPSDRDYGYTFGSGTRLTVV.

The genes are TRBV29-1 and TRBJ2-1, with 7 positions matching TRBD2. The CDR3 length is 13 residues. With 5 bases clipped from V and 2 bases from J, the junction kept 3 bases outside the gene matches. Germline CDR1 reads SQVTM; CDR2 reads ANQGSEA. For the CDR3, the DNA is TGCAGCGTTTCTAGCGGCCCCTACAATGAGCAGTTCTTC. Protein sequence: CSVSSGPYNEQFF.

The chain has TRBV4-3 and TRBJ1-4, with TRBD1 identical over 9 bases. The CDR3 runs 14 residues. J gave up 8 bases and V 4 bases, and 5 bases lay outside the gene matches. Germline V gene sequence: CDR1 LGHNA, CDR2 YSLEER. The CDR3 protein is CASSRGQGGEKLFF. The CDR3 DNA reads TGCGCCAGCAGCCGGGGACAGGGAGGAGAAAAACTGTTTTTT.

The rearrangement joins TRBV10-3 to TRBJ2-6, with 8 bases aligning to TRBD1. V dropped 11 bases and J dropped 2; count of bases not matched to a gene: 14. Germline loops: CDR1 ENHRY, CDR2 SYGVKD. CDR3 length equals 17 residues. Here the CDR3 reads CAAQDRALAAGANVLTF. The CDR3 DNA is TGTGCCGCCCAGGACAGGGCGTTAGCAGCTGGGGCCAACGTCCTGACTTTC.

This clonotype occurred a few times. J is TRBJ1-2 and V is TRBV11-1; TRBD1 aligns across 11 bases. The V segment lost 5 bases and the J segment 1 base; nucleotides outside the gene matches: 12. CDR3 length equals 18 residues. Germline V gene lookup returns CDR1 SGHAT and CDR2 FQDESV (reference sequence). Here the CDR3 DNA reads TGTGCCAGCAGCCGCTTAGGACAGGGGGCGATCAGTAACTATGGCTACACCTTC. Translating it yields CASSRLGQGAISNYGYTF.

V usage is TRBV28 and J usage is TRBJ1-1; a weak D match, TRBD1 (5 bases). The CDR3 extends over 14 amino acids. V was clipped by 4 bases and J by 5 bases, with 14 bases between them. Germline CDR1 reads MDHEN; CDR2 reads SYDVKM. Here the CDR3 DNA reads TGTGCCAGCAGTTCCTCAGCAGGGAGGACTGAAGCTTTCTTT. Protein product: CASSSSAGRTEAFF.

This clonotype appeared a few times. The rearrangement links TRBV27 to TRBJ1-5, with 10 bases aligning to TRBD1. Germline V gene lookup returns CDR1 MNHEY and CDR2 SMNVEV (reference sequence). Germline trimming cut 6 bases from V and 5 bases from J; bases unmatched to any gene: 4. This CDR3 region has 14 residues. The chain's CDR3 is CASSWTGGDQPQHF. In DNA, the CDR3 is TGTGCCAGCAGCTGGACAGGGGGTGATCAGCCCCAGCATTTT.

This clonotype appeared a few times. The V and J genes are TRBV6-5 and TRBJ2-5; 8 nucleotides align to TRBD1. The CDR3 is 14 amino acids. CDR1 is MNHEY and CDR2 is SVGAGI in the germline V gene. Trimming took 0 bases from V and 5 from J; bases not matched to a gene: 2. Written as DNA, the CDR3 is TGTGCCAGCAGTTACTCGGACAGGGAGGAGACCCAGTACTTC. It encodes CASSYSDREETQYF.

This rearrangement joins TRBV7-9 to TRBJ1-1; TRBD1 matches 11 bases. J was trimmed by 6 bases and V by 3 bases; bases with no gene match: 6. The CDR3 length is 15 residues. Germline V CDR1 and CDR2: SEHNR, FQNEAQ (reference sequence). The DNA for the CDR3 is TGTGCCAGCAGCTTCGGGACAGGGGGTTTTGCTGAAGCTTTCTTT. This encodes CASSFGTGGFAEAFF.

The CDR3 bases are TGCGCCAGCAGCCGGCCCGGTATGTCTTACGAGCAGTACGTC. Protein: CASSRPGMSYEQYV. The chain recombines TRBV4-1 with TRBJ2-7; D remains unclear. Trimming left V 4 bases short and J 4 bases short, with 14 bases between. Germline-derived CDR1 and CDR2 are MGHRA and YSYEKL. CDR3 size: 14 residues.

A note on this clonotype: Its ends do not fully match the called genes, so a read error is possible. J is TRBJ2-3 and V is TRBV5-4; 8 bases are shared with TRBD2. Germline CDR1 SGHNT, CDR2 YYREEE (reference sequence). The CDR3 runs to 14 residues. CDR3 region: CAGSDAGGPDTQYF. The DNA of the CDR3 is TGTGCCGGCAGCGATGCGGGGGGTCCAGATACGCAGTATTTT.

The chain employs TRBV6-5 and TRBJ1-1; TRBD1 is a possible D gene (5 bases). V lost 2 bases and J lost 7, with 17 bases in between. CDR1 and CDR2 (germline): MNHEY, SVGAGI. CDR3 length: 15 amino acids. The DNA of the CDR3 is TGTGCCAGCAGTTACACTACCAAGGGGAGGAATGAAGCTTTCTTT. Amino acid sequence: CASSYTTKGRNEAFF.

This rearrangement joins TRBV10-3 to TRBJ1-1; 8 bases align to TRBD1. With V trimmed by 11 bases and J by 0 bases, 8 bases remained unmatched. The CDR3 totals 14 residues. Germline lookup yields CDR1 ENHRY and CDR2 SYGVKD. CDR3 in amino acids: CAPHRGDMNTEAFF. CDR3 coding DNA: TGTGCCCCGCACAGGGGGGACATGAACACTGAAGCTTTCTTT.

The rearrangement uses TRBV4-2 and TRBJ1-5; a weak D match, TRBD1 (5 bases). This CDR3 has 17 residues. V lost 0 bases and J lost 0, with 12 bases in between. Germline V gene lookup returns CDR1 LGHNA and CDR2 YNFKEQ. The CDR3 here is CASSQDLARASNQPQHF. For the CDR3, the DNA is TGTGCCAGCAGCCAAGATCTCGCCAGGGCTAGCAATCAGCCCCAGCATTTT.

The chain couples TRBV18 to TRBJ1-1; 7 bases map to TRBD1. The CDR3 runs 14 residues. J lost 3 bases, V lost 3 bases, and 4 bases had no gene match. CDR1 KGHSH and CDR2 LQKENI come from the germline V gene. The CDR3 sequence: CASSPGQVDTEAFF. The CDR3 region has the DNA TGTGCCAGCTCACCCGGACAGGTTGACACTGAAGCTTTCTTT.

The V gene is TRBV6-2 or TRBV6-3, the J gene TRBJ2-2; D remains ambiguous. V was trimmed by 8 bases and J by 5 bases, leaving 18 bases between them. Germline CDR1 is MNHEY and CDR2 is SVGEGT. This CDR3 is 15 amino acids long. The CDR3 coding sequence is TGTGCCAGCCGCCTGAGGACGGATGATACCGGGGAGCTGTTTTTT. It is translated as CASRLRTDDTGELFF.

This clonotype turned up a few times. This chain connects TRBV20-1 to TRBJ2-7; 11 bases align to TRBD2. CDR3 length equals 13 residues. The ends lost 6 bases at V and 4 bases at J; junction bases unmatched: 5. Germline assignment: CDR1 DFQATT and CDR2 SNEGSKA (reference sequence). The DNA of the CDR3 is TGCAGTGCAACCGGGACTAGCGGTTACGAGCAGTACTTC. It translates to CSATGTSGYEQYF.

This clonotype was counted a few times. CDR3 loop: CSARTSGHNSPLHF. Written as DNA, the CDR3 is TGCAGTGCTAGGACCTCCGGGCATAATTCACCCCTCCACTTT. The chain has TRBV20-1 and TRBJ1-6; D is undetermined. Germline-derived CDR1 and CDR2 are DFQATT and SNEGSKA (reference sequence). The V and J ends lost 3 bases and 5 bases respectively, with 11 bases between them. CDR3 length: 14 amino acids.

This rearrangement joins TRBV11-2 to TRBJ2-1, with TRBD2 identical over 7 bases. CDR1 and CDR2 from the germline V gene are SGHAT and FQNNGV. The CDR3 runs to 16 residues. The V segment lost 5 bases and the J segment 12 bases; nucleotides outside the gene matches: 19. Written as DNA, the CDR3 is TGTGCCAGCAGCCCCAACGGGCTAGCGGACGTTTCGAGGCAGTTCTTC. It yields the protein CASSPNGLADVSRQFF.

This clonotype was counted only a few times. The V and J genes are TRBV20-1 and TRBJ1-2; no clear D gene. V was cut by 3 bases and J by 5 bases, with 13 bases left in between. Germline CDR1 reads DFQATT; CDR2 reads SNEGSKA (reference sequence). The CDR3 consists of 13 residues. This CDR3 reads CSASLPGFYGYTF. In DNA, the CDR3 is TGCAGTGCTAGTCTTCCGGGCTTTTATGGCTACACCTTC.

This sequence joins TRBV7-8 and TRBJ1-5; the D gene is possibly TRBD1 (5 bases). The CDR3 is 17 amino acids. Germline V gene lookup returns CDR1 SGHVS and CDR2 FQNEAQ. V lost 2 bases to trimming and J lost 2 bases, with 16 bases between them. The CDR3 DNA sequence: TGTGCCAGCAGCTTACTGACGAAAGGGGCGGGCAATCAGCCCCAGCATTTT. Protein sequence: CASSLLTKGAGNQPQHF. Supplemented by reference TRBV7-8 and TRBJ1-5, the full variable domain reads GAGVSQSPRYKVAKRGQDVALRCDPISGHVSLFWYQQALGQGPEFLTYFQNEAQLDKSGLPSDRFFAERPEGSVSTLKIQRTQQEDSAVYLCASSLLTKGAGNQPQHFGDGTRLSIL.

The V and J genes are TRBV29-1 and TRBJ1-1; unclear D gene. With 7 bases removed from V and 1 base from J, the gap between germline ends came to 7 bases. Per the germline V gene, CDR1 is SQVTM and CDR2 is ANQGSEA. The CDR3 is made up of 11 amino acids. CDR3 nucleotide sequence: TGCAGCGCCGGGCCGAACACTGAAGCTTTCTTT. Translating gives CSAGPNTEAFF.

CDR3 region: CASSFIGRVQETQYF. CDR3 DNA: TGTGCCAGCAGTTTTATCGGGCGGGTCCAAGAGACCCAGTACTTC. The chain employs TRBV12-3 or TRBV12-4 and TRBJ2-5; possible D gene TRBD2, 5 bases. This CDR3 is built from 15 residues. Deletions cut 3 bases from V and 1 base from J, with 12 bases between.

The chain has TRBV27 and TRBJ1-6, with D uncertain. V lost 3 bases, J lost 8 bases, and 8 bases lay in between. Germline CDR1 is MNHEY and CDR2 is SMNVEV (reference sequence). The CDR3 extends over 13 amino acids. This CDR3 is CASSLEGYSPLHF. CDR3 DNA: TGTGCCAGCAGTTTGGAGGGTTATTCACCCCTCCACTTT.